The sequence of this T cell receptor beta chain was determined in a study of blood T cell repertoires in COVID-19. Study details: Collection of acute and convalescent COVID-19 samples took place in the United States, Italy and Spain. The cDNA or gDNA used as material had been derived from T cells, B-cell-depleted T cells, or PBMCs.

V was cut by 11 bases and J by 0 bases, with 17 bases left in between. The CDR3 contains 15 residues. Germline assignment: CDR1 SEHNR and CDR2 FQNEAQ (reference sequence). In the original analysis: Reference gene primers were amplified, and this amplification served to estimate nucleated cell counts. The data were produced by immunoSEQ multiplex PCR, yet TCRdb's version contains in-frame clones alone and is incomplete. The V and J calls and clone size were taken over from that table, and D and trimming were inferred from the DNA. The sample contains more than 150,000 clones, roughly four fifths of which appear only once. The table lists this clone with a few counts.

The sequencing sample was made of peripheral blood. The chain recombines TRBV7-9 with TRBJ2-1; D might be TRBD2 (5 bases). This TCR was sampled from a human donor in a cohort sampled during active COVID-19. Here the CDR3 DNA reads TGTGCCGTGGAGGCCCCCGAGAGCTCCTACAATGAGCAGTTCTTC. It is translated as CAVEAPESSYNEQFF. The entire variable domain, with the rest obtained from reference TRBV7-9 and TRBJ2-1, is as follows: DTGVSQNPRHKITKRGQNVTFRCDPISEHNRLYWYRQTLGQGPEFLTYFQNEAQLEKSRLLSDRFSAERPKGSFSTLEIQRTEQGDSAMYLCAVEAPESSYNEQFFGPGTRLTVL.